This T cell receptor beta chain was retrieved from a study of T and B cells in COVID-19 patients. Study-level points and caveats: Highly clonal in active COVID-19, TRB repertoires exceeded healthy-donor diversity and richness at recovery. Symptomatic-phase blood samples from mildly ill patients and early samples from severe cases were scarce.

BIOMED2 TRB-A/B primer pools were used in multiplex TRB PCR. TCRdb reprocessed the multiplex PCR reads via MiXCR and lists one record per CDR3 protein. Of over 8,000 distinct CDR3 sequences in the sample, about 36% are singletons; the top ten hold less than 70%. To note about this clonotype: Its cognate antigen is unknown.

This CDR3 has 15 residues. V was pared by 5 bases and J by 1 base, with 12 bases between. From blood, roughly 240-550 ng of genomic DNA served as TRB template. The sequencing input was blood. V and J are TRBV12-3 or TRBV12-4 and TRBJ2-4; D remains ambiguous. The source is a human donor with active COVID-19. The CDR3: CASSPRGAAKNIQYF. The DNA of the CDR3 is TGTGCCAGCAGTCCACGCGGCGCCGCCAAAAACATTCAGTACTTC.